This T cell receptor (beta chain) was obtained from a study of blood T cell repertoires in COVID-19. Study-level information: Material from acute and convalescent COVID-19 was sourced from the United States, Italy and Spain.

Germline lookup yields CDR1 SQVTM and CDR2 ANQGSEA. This CDR3 is 13 amino acids long. With 3 bases removed from V and 1 base from J, the gap between germline ends came to 9 bases. Original handling: Estimation of nucleated cell counts was performed using reference gene primer amplification. The repertoire was sequenced with immunoSEQ multiplex PCR; TCRdb's copy has only in-frame clones and lacks some. V, J and clone size derive from that table, while D and trimming were established from the DNA sequence. The profile shows hundreds of thousands of clones, over 80% of them singletons. There are a few counts of this clone.

The receptor comes from a man aged 35-49 years with acute or convalescent COVID-19. Sequenced sample: peripheral blood. This sequence joins TRBV29-1 and TRBJ1-1; no clear D gene. The chain's CDR3 is CSVEGQANTEAFF. CDR3 nucleotide sequence: TGCAGCGTTGAGGGTCAGGCGAACACTGAAGCTTTCTTT.